This TCR beta chain comes out of a study of OX40 agonist ivuxolimab in advanced cancers. On the study more broadly: Partial responses occurred in three patients (one hepatocellular carcinoma, two cutaneous melanoma).

Study-level results: Doses of 0.1 to 3.0 mg/kg were accompanied by clonal expansion of CD4+ and CD8+ blood T cells by week 6. The study found among the lowest clonal expansion in partial responders at 0.1-3.0 mg/kg.

The J segment lost 4 bases and the V segment lost 5 bases, leaving 6 bases of the junction unmatched. Germline V gives CDR1 MNHEY, CDR2 SMNVEV (reference sequence). The CDR3 extends over 15 amino acids. To note about this clone: Its antigen is currently unknown.

Produced via immunoSEQ multiplex PCR; TCRdb's table is partial and in-frame only. The sample yields some 10,000 clones, around 78% seen once. The chain joins TRBV27 to TRBJ2-3; TRBD2 aligns across 10 bases. This TCR was sampled from an adult with an advanced solid tumor such as melanoma, head and neck, liver or kidney cancer. The material was CD4+ or CD8+ T cells sorted from blood, obtained in a trial of the OX40 agonist ivuxolimab. In DNA, the CDR3 is TGTGCCAGCAGTATAATCAGCGGGAGGGCAGATACGCAGTATTTT. Translation: CASSIISGRADTQYF.